This T cell receptor beta chain was found in a study of identical twins (TCRdb year 2016). A note on the overall study: To test whether fetal clonotypes persist, the study used deep sequencing on TCR alpha and beta repertoires from monozygotic twins, unrelated adults of various ages, and cord blood. To rule out contamination, the twin experiments were replicated at different times with different library preparation protocols. General conclusions and limits of the study: Compared with coincidental sharing between unrelated individuals, out-of-frame TCR alpha sequences shared between twins had an excess of sequences with low generation probability. Fewer insertions were carried by abundant cord blood beta clonotypes; a weaker similar trend was observed in young adult naive repertoires, while no such trend was observed in memory repertoires. A weaker excess of twin sharing was found in beta out-of-frame sequences because the signal-to-noise ratio was lowered by fewer shared sequences. Because the same donors could not be followed over many years, conclusions were based on cross-sectional statistical analysis. Invariant T cells such as MAIT and iNKT could partly confound zero-insertion analyses, although diverse VJ usage argued against such confounding for most clonotypes. In monozygotic twins, recombination models systematically underestimated out-of-frame TCR alpha sharing, but the models matched the sharing seen between unrelated individuals.

Library creation used 5' RACE. Instrument used: Illumina HiSeq 2000. A universal primer binding site was introduced by template switching, and a unique molecular identifier was present in the final cDNA, enabling accurate counting of TCR cDNA molecules. Specific primers in the conserved constant-segment region were used to synthesize first-strand cDNA for TCR alpha and beta chains. Each cDNA library was double barcoded, with a SMART-Mk sample barcode plus Illumina barcodes, to control for contamination. Two successive PCR steps introduced TruSeq adapter sequences along with Illumina sample barcodes. The TCR alpha and beta cDNA libraries were sequenced on the Illumina HiSeq platform using custom primers. Per the source publication's procedure: MiGEC was used to process raw reads and extract unique molecular identifiers, and MiXCR was used to find CDR3 positions. For each individual, recombination models were inferred using an EM algorithm with the repgenHMM and IGoR tools. The analysis of shared clonotypes was done with the tcR package in R, with sharing normalized by the product of cloneset sizes. To study raw recombination free of thymic and clonal selection effects, out-of-frame nonproductive sequences were analyzed. TCRdb took the public reads, trimmed them with fastp at Q25, ran MiXCR for clone calling and kept in-frame beta chains. CDR3 protein sequences are deduplicated, and each keeps its most common genes and DNA. The V and J calls were not made by the authors but by TCRdb's processing. The sample profile shows some 500,000 distinct CDR3 sequences; 20% to 25% of them were found once. The ten largest clones capture around 0.9% of the sample.

In the case of this clonotype: Its antigen is unknown. Base qualities are missing; no much larger clone stands one base away.

Every donor was a healthy Caucasian. The twin cohort comprised three pairs of female monozygotic twins, all aged roughly 18 to 30 years. CD4+ and CD8+ T cell populations were isolated with positive isolation kits from Invitrogen. CDR3 length: 18 amino acids, cysteine to phenylalanine. This entry keeps only the CDR3 DNA: 54 bases, framed from base 1. Trimming removed 0 bases from V and 4 bases from J; the gene matches leave 14 bases unexplained. CDR1 and CDR2 are read off the germline V gene as MNHEY and SVGAGI. The sample was also reused in another study, on T cells expressing NK-cell markers. Per the second study: TCR beta-chain repertoires were profiled in sorted CD3+CD56+NKG2C+, CD3+CD56+NKG2C- and CD3+CD56-NKG2C+ T-cell subsets from about 8 donors. Among the eight sequenced donors, seven were HCMV-seropositive and one was HCMV-seronegative. To restrict sorting to alphabetaTCR-expressing T cells, an anti-gammadeltaTCR antibody was added in several experiments. For roughly six donors, the dominant CD3+CD56+NKG2C+ clonotypes were among the top 10 CD8+ clonotypes and accounted for about 1.0-7.5% of CD8+ T cells. Those dominant clonotypes were again the most abundant among CD3+CD56-NKG2C+ cells in a handful of donors, at about 25-60.1%. Whether the expanded NKG2C-expressing T cell clones were specific for HCMV antigens was left unclear. All eight donors whose samples were sequenced were randomly selected healthy volunteers, three of them men and five women. To determine HCMV serostatus, a commercial ELISA kit was used to detect HCMV-specific IgG in serum. Reads were demultiplexed and grouped by UMI with MIGEC, and clonotypes were assembled and quantified with MiTCR. To remove erroneous sequences, TCR cDNA sequences were retained only when supported by two or more reads. The tcR package was used for downstream repertoire analysis, and clonotypes were matched across fractions by CDR3 nucleotide sequence plus V segment. VDJmatch was used to annotate antigen specificity against VDJdb, with one amino acid substitution in CDR3 permitted.

The chain couples TRBV6-5 to TRBJ1-1; 7 of the junction bases match TRBD1. Sequencing was done on a sample of CD4+ T cells sorted from blood. The sequence was collected from a woman aged 18 to 35 in good health. The base sequence is TGTGCCAGCAGTTACTCGAAAAGTGGGGTGACAGGGTTCACTGAAGCTTTCTTT. Translated, this gives CASSYSKSGVTGFTEAFF.